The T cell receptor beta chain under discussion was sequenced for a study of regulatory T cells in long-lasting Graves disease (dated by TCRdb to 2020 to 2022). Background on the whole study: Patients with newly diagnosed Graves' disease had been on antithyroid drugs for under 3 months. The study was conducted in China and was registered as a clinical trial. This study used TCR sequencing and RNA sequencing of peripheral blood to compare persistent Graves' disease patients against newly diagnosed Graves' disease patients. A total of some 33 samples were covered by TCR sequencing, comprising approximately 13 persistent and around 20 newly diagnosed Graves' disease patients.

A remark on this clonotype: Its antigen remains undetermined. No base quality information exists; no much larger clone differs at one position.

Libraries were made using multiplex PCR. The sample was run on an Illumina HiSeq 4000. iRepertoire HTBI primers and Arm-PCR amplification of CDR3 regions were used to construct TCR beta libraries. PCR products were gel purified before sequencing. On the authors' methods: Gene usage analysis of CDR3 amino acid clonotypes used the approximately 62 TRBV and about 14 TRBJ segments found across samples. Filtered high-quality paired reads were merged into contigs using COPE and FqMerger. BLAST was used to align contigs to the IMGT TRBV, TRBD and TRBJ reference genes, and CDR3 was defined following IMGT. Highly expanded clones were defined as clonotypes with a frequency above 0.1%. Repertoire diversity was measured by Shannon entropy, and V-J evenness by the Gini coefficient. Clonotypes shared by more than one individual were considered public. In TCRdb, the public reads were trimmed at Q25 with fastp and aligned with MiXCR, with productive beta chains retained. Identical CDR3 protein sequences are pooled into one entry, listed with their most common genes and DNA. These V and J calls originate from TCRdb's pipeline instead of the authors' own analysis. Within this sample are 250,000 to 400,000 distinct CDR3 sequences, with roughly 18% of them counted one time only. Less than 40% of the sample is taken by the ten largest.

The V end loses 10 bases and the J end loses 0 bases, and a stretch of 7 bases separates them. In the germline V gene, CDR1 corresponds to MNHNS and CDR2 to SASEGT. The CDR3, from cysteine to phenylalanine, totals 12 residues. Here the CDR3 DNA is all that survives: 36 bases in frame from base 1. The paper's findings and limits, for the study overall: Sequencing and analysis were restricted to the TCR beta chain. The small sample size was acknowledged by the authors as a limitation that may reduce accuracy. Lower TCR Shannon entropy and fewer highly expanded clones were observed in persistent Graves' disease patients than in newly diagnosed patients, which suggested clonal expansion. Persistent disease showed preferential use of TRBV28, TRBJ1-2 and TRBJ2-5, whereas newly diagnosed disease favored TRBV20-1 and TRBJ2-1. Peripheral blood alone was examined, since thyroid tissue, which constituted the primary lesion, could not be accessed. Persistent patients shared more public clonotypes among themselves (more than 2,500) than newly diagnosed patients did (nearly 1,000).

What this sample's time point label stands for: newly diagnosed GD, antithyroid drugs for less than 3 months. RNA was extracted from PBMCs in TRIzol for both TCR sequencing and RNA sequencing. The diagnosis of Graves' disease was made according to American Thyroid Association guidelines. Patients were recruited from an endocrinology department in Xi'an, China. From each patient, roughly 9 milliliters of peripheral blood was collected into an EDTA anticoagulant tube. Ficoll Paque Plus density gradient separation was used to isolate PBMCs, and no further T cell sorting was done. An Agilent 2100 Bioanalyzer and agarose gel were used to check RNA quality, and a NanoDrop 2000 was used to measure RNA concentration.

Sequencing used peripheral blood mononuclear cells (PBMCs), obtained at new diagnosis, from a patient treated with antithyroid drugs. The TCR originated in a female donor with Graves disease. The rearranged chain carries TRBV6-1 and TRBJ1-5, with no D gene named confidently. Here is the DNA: TGTGCCACCCAATATAGCAATCAGCCCCAGCATTTT. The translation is CATQYSNQPQHF.